The 23 T cell receptor beta chains in this list originate from one sample, sequenced in a study of CD8+ T cells in alopecia areata. Sequencing used cDNA as its template, made by extracting RNA and reverse transcribing it. Assay: immunoSEQ multiplex PCR; the TCRdb copy retains only in-frame clones and omits some. The sample carries approximately 210,000 clones, roughly three fifths recorded once. Specified treatment: oral pan-JAK inhibitor, 5-10 mg twice daily. The sample in question was CD4+ T cells sorted from blood, obtained at week 4, from a patient treated with tofacitinib. The receptors originated from a human donor with alopecia areata.

This clone appeared many times. The rearrangement joins TRBV7-9 to TRBJ2-1, with 7 bases that match TRBD1. This CDR3 has 13 residues. Losses at the gene ends were 3 bases for V and 8 bases for J; bases not matched to a gene: 4. Germline CDR1 SEHNR, CDR2 FQNEAQ (reference sequence). Written as DNA, the CDR3 is TGTGCCAGCAGCTTGACAGGGTTCCATGAGCAGTTCTTC. Its translation: CASSLTGFHEQFF.

This clone was counted a single time. The chain couples TRBV4-1 to TRBJ2-5; 7 nucleotides agree with TRBD1. Germline CDR1 is MGHRA and CDR2 is YSYEKL. The CDR3 covers 14 residues. V lost 2 bases and J lost 4; bases outside the gene matches: 4. CDR3 in DNA: TGCGCCAGCAGCCAATCGACAGGGCGAGAGACCCAGTACTTC. Protein sequence: CASSQSTGRETQYF.

This clone has at least ten counts. The gene calls are TRBV28 and TRBJ2-1; 10 nucleotides line up with TRBD1. The germline V gene encodes CDR1 MDHEN and CDR2 SYDVKM. The trim removed 6 bases at V and 4 bases at J, leaving 6 bases unmatched. The CDR3 length is 15 residues. For the CDR3, the DNA is TGTGCCAGCAGACGCCCGGGACAGGGGTACAATGAGCAGTTCTTC. Translating it yields CASRRPGQGYNEQFF.

The rearrangement uses TRBV28 and TRBJ1-2; D is ambiguous. V was clipped by 6 bases and J by 8 bases, with 10 bases between them. CDR3 length equals 11 residues. Germline CDR1 is MDHEN and CDR2 is SYDVKM. The chain's CDR3 is CASSAYGGYTF. In DNA, the CDR3 is TGTGCCAGCAGCGCCTATGGGGGCTACACCTTC.

The chain joins TRBV6-5 to TRBJ1-1; D unclear. V was trimmed by 2 bases and J by 3 bases, leaving 7 bases between them. The CDR3 contains 13 residues. In germline, CDR1 is MNHEY, CDR2 SVGAGI. The CDR3: CASSYKEHTEAFF. The CDR3 DNA follows: TGTGCCAGCAGTTACAAAGAACACACTGAAGCTTTCTTT.

The V gene is TRBV5-1, the J gene TRBJ2-1; 7 bases line up with TRBD1. Germline loops: CDR1 SGHRS, CDR2 YFSETQ. The CDR3 is made up of 16 amino acids. V gave up 5 bases and J gave up 2 bases; unmatched junction bases: 10. The DNA of the CDR3 is TGCGCCAGCAGTCTAGGGGGCGAATCGACCTACAATGAGCAGTTCTTC. Translation gives CASSLGGESTYNEQFF. Full variable domain (outside the CDR3, taken from reference TRBV5-1 and TRBJ2-1): KAGVTQTPRYLIKTRGQQVTLSCSPISGHRSVSWYQQTPGQGLQFLFEYFSETQRNKGNFPGRFSGRQFSNSRSEMNVSTLELGDSALYLCASSLGGESTYNEQFFGPGTRLTVL.

The rearrangement links TRBV6-6 to TRBJ2-7; D may correspond to TRBD1 or TRBD2 (5 bases each). Trimming left V 7 bases short and J 6 bases short, with 25 bases between. This CDR3 has 16 amino acids. Germline V gene lookup returns CDR1 MNHNY and CDR2 SVGAGI (reference sequence). The CDR3 nucleotides are TGTGCCAGCACCGCAGCCCCGGGCTTACAGAGGGGCGAGCAGTACTTC. It specifies CASTAAPGLQRGEQYF.

This clone came up many times. The rearrangement uses TRBV6-5 and TRBJ2-6, with a weak D call TRBD1 (5 bases). Deletions cut 4 bases from V and 0 bases from J, with 7 bases between. Germline V gives CDR1 MNHEY, CDR2 SVGAGI. The CDR3 extends over 15 amino acids. This CDR3 is CASSFDSSGANVLTF. The CDR3 DNA sequence: TGTGCCAGCAGTTTCGACAGCTCTGGGGCCAACGTCCTGACTTTC.

V usage is TRBV6-5 and J usage is TRBJ1-1, with 7 positions matching TRBD1. The CDR3 is 14 amino acids. From germline, CDR1 is MNHEY and CDR2 SVGAGI. Trimming took 0 bases from V and 4 from J; bases not matched to a gene: 2. CDR3 loop: CASSYSGGGTEAFF. The CDR3 bases are TGTGCCAGCAGTTACTCAGGGGGCGGCACTGAAGCTTTCTTT.

V and J are TRBV5-1 and TRBJ2-5; D remains unclear. This CDR3 is built from 15 residues. Germline-derived CDR1 and CDR2 are SGHRS and YFSETQ. V was trimmed by 5 bases and J by 0 bases, leaving 14 bases between them. CDR3 residues: CASRPSGVHQETQYF. CDR3 DNA sequence: TGCGCCAGCAGACCCTCCGGAGTACACCAAGAGACCCAGTACTTC.

This chain links TRBV30 with TRBJ2-3, with TRBD2 matching 9 bases. The CDR3 length is 13 residues. V gave up 4 bases and J gave up 3 bases; unmatched junction bases: 2. Germline loops: CDR1 GTSNPN, CDR2 SVGIG (reference sequence). The CDR3 DNA reads TGTGCCTGGACTAGCGGGGTGACAGATACGCAGTATTTT. It codes for CAWTSGVTDTQYF.

CDR3 residues: CASSEALGNQPQHF. For the CDR3, the DNA is TGTGCCAGCAGTGAAGCGCTCGGCAATCAGCCCCAGCATTTT. This chain uses TRBV2 with TRBJ1-5; D gene uncertain. Trimming cost V 0 bases and J 2 bases, with 5 bases left between them. The CDR3 is 14 amino acids. Germline V gene lookup returns CDR1 SNHLY and CDR2 FYNNEI.

The chain recombines TRBV30 with TRBJ1-2; TRBD1 aligns across 7 bases. The V gene end was trimmed by 4 bases and the J gene end by 5 bases; junction bases not matched to a gene: 7. Germline V gene data show CDR1 as GTSNPN and CDR2 as SVGIG (reference sequence). The CDR3 contains 13 residues. The CDR3 spells CAWIAGGGYGYTF. The CDR3 DNA sequence: TGTGCCTGGATCGCAGGGGGAGGTTATGGCTACACCTTC.

The chain uses TRBV15 and TRBJ2-3, with D unresolved. Trimming shortened V by 1 base and J by 2 bases, and 7 bases separated the two germline ends. Germline CDR1 LNHNV, CDR2 YYDKDF (reference sequence). The CDR3 loop spans 14 amino acids. The CDR3 sequence is CATSRARSTDTQYF. In DNA, the CDR3 is TGTGCCACCAGCAGAGCTAGGTCCACAGATACGCAGTATTTT. The variable domain in full, with the rest retrieved from reference TRBV15 and TRBJ2-3, is DAMVIQNPRYQVTQFGKPVTLSCSQTLNHNVMYWYQQKSSQAPKLLFHYYDKDFNNEADTPDNFQSRRPNTSFCFLDIRSPGLGDTAMYLCATSRARSTDTQYFGPGTRLTVL.

The chain employs TRBV10-3 and TRBJ2-1; TRBD2 matches at 7 bases. The junction had 12 bases not matched to a gene; V was cut back by 11 bases and J by 5 bases. CDR3 size: 14 residues. From germline, CDR1 is ENHRY and CDR2 SYGVKD. CDR3 residues: CAVRPGLTNNEQFF. The CDR3 bases are TGTGCCGTACGACCGGGACTAACTAACAATGAGCAGTTCTTC.

This chain uses TRBV7-2 with TRBJ2-3; tentative D call: TRBD1 (5 bases). Germline lookup yields CDR1 SGHTA and CDR2 FQGNSA. The CDR3 runs 14 residues. V was trimmed by 2 bases and J by 4 bases, leaving 10 bases between them. The CDR3 here is CASSLQGGADTQYF. CDR3 DNA sequence: TGTGCCAGCAGCTTACAGGGCGGTGCAGATACGCAGTATTTT.

The rearrangement joins TRBV5-6 to TRBJ2-7; 7 bases line up with TRBD2. Germline V gene data show CDR1 as SGHDT and CDR2 as YYEEEE. With V trimmed by 3 bases and J by 6 bases, 6 bases remained unmatched. CDR3 length: 13 residues. CDR3 amino acids: CASSWTRATEQYF. CDR3 coding DNA: TGTGCCAGCAGCTGGACTAGGGCAACCGAGCAGTACTTC.

This chain links TRBV2 with TRBJ2-7; a possible D gene is TRBD1 (6 bases). CDR1 is SNHLY and CDR2 is FYNNEI in the germline V gene. Trimming cost V 7 bases and J 3 bases, with 10 bases left between them. The CDR3 is 12 residues long. The CDR3 here is CASTQDSYEQYF. The DNA for the CDR3 is TGTGCCAGCACCCAGGACAGCTACGAGCAGTACTTC.

This chain uses TRBV6-5 with TRBJ1-6, with 7 bases aligning to TRBD1. The CDR3 is 14 amino acids. The V segment lost 4 bases and the J segment 7 bases; nucleotides outside the gene matches: 4. Germline lookup yields CDR1 MNHEY and CDR2 SVGAGI. The CDR3 is CASSSGTVNSPLHF. The CDR3 bases are TGTGCCAGCAGTTCCGGGACAGTGAATTCACCCCTCCACTTT.

V usage is TRBV7-8 and J usage is TRBJ2-5; the match to TRBD2 covers 14 bases. J gave up 2 bases and V 4 bases, and 3 bases lay outside the gene matches. Germline assignment: CDR1 SGHVS and CDR2 FQNEAQ. The CDR3 sequence is 16 residues long. The chain's CDR3 is CASSYGTSGGQETQYF. CDR3 DNA sequence: TGTGCCAGCAGCTACGGGACTAGCGGGGGTCAAGAGACCCAGTACTTC.

The chain employs TRBV7-6 and TRBJ2-1; 7 bases are a match to TRBD2. CDR3 length equals 15 residues. Germline CDR1 SGHVS, CDR2 FNYEAQ. The V segment lost 4 bases and the J segment 6 bases; nucleotides outside the gene matches: 9. CDR3 residues: CASSSLGGTFNEQFF. The DNA for the CDR3 is TGTGCCAGCAGCTCCCTGGGGGGGACTTTCAATGAGCAGTTCTTC.

This clone has a single count. The V call is TRBV27, the J call TRBJ1-6, with no clear D. Germline V gene lookup returns CDR1 MNHEY and CDR2 SMNVEV (reference sequence). CDR3 size: 12 residues. V dropped 0 bases and J dropped 16 bases, with 10 bases sitting between them. The CDR3 coding sequence is TGTGCCAGCAGTTTATCGGGTGGAGGTCTCCACTTT. It encodes CASSLSGGGLHF.

This clone was found a few times. This chain joins TRBV11-2 and TRBJ1-5, with a possible D match to TRBD1 (6 bases). Germline CDR1 SGHAT, CDR2 FQNNGV. This CDR3 is built from 15 residues. V lost 5 bases and J lost 2, with 13 bases in between. The CDR3 DNA reads TGTGCCAGCAGCGCACAGGGTGGTGGCAATCAGCCCCAGCATTTT. Translation gives CASSAQGGGNQPQHF.